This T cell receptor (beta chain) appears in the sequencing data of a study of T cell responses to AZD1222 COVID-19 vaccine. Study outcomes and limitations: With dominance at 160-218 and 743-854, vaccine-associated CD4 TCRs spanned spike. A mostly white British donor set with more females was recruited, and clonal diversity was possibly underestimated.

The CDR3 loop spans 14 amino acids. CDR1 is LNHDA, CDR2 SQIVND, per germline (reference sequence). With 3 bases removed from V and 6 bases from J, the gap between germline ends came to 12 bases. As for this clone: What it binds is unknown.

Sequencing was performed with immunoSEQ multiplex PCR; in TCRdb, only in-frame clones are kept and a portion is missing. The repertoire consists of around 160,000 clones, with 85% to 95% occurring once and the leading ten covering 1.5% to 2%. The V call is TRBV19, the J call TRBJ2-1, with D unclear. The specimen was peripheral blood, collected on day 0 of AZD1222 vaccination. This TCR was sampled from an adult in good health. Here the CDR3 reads CASSMYIRPNEQFF. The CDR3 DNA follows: TGTGCCAGTAGTATGTACATCCGGCCCAATGAGCAGTTCTTC.